The 26 T cell receptor beta chains given below trace back to one sample, sequenced in a study of spatial heterogeneity in lung cancer. Sample time point: sample taken at primary tumor resection. Whole RNA from tumor, nontumor lung or frozen PBMC was sequenced unsorted. Each CDR3 protein gets one entry after TCRdb re-called the 5' RACE reads with MiXCR. The sample holds about 3,300 distinct CDR3 sequences; about 31% are singletons and the top ten take about 40%. The starting material was PBMCs, obtained at surgery. The receptors come from a female donor with early-stage non-small cell lung cancer.

This clonotype was counted a single time. In a library made to pick up alpha chains, this beta chain is a stray read with a size that means little. J is TRBJ2-3 and V is TRBV10-3, with 7 bases identical to TRBD2. There are 18 residues in the CDR3. Germline V gene sequence: CDR1 ENHRY, CDR2 SYGVKD. Trimming at V came to 3 bases and at J to 4 bases, leaving 16 bases not matched to a gene. The CDR3 DNA is TGTGCCATCAGTGATCGCGGGAGTGCAGTTCAAGGCGCAGATACGCAGTATTTT. Translating it yields CAISDRGSAVQGADTQYF.

On this clonotype: This beta chain slipped into a library made for alpha chains as a stray read, so its size is not meaningful. The chain joins TRBV28 to TRBJ2-5, with TRBD1 matching over 7 bases. The V gene end was trimmed by 4 bases and the J gene end by 6 bases; junction bases not matched to a gene: 23. CDR1 and CDR2 (germline): MDHEN, SYDVKM. The CDR3 is made up of 19 amino acids. The CDR3 DNA sequence: TGTGCCAGCAGTTCCTCGACAGGGTCTACACTATTCGGTGAACAGACCCAGTACTTC. Its protein product is CASSSSTGSTLFGEQTQYF.

Remarks on this clonotype: Within a library made for alpha chains, this beta chain is off target, and its count is uninformative. This chain links TRBV7-6 with TRBJ2-7; maybe TRBD2 (5 bases). V lost 5 bases, J lost 0 bases, and 14 bases lay in between. CDR3 length: 15 amino acids. From germline, CDR1 is SGHVS and CDR2 FNYEAQ. The CDR3 sequence is CASSTRLSPSYEQYF. CDR3 sequence (DNA): TGTGCCAGCAGCACCAGACTAAGCCCCTCCTACGAGCAGTACTTC.

Of note for this clonotype: Because the library targeted alpha chains, this beta chain is an off-target read whose size means little. CDR3 nucleotides: TGCGCCAGCAGCCAAGAACGTTTCGGAACCGGGGAGCTGTTTTTT. Its translation: CASSQERFGTGELFF. J is TRBJ2-2 and V is TRBV4-1; D uncertain. CDR3 size: 15 residues. V gave up 0 bases and J gave up 5 bases, with 10 bases separating them. CDR1 is MGHRA, CDR2 YSYEKL, per germline.

With regard to this clonotype: This beta chain turned up in a library designed for alpha chains; as an off-target read, its abundance says little. This sequence joins TRBV14 and TRBJ1-1; no reliable D call. V shed 0 bases and J shed 5 bases, with 7 bases lying between them. The CDR3 is 13 residues long. Germline CDR1 is SGHDN and CDR2 is FVKESK. CDR3 in DNA: TGTGCCAGCAGCCAAGATCATAGGACTGAAGCTTTCTTT. This gives the protein CASSQDHRTEAFF.

For this clonotype: The library was designed around alpha chains, so this beta chain is a stray read whose abundance carries little weight. The rearrangement joins TRBV7-4 to TRBJ2-1; weak D call: TRBD2 (6 bases). The CDR3 contains 15 residues. Germline V gene data show CDR1 as SGHVT and CDR2 as SQSDAQ. The V gene lost 4 bases and the J gene lost 8 bases, with 18 bases spanning the gap. The CDR3 reads CASSSARGSLHEQFF. The CDR3 DNA reads as TGTGCCAGCAGCTCCGCCCGGGGGAGTTTGCATGAGCAGTTCTTC.

Judged by abundance, this clonotype is medium-sized. Since the library was made to target alpha chains, this beta chain is a stray read and its abundance is not meaningful. The genes are TRBV5-4 and TRBJ2-1, with 9 bases identical to TRBD2. Germline V CDR1 and CDR2: SGHNT, YYREEE (reference sequence). V lost 2 bases, J lost 4 bases, and 4 bases stayed unmatched. The CDR3 spans 15 residues. The CDR3 sequence: CASSFGREGYNEQFF. The CDR3 DNA reads as TGTGCCAGCAGCTTTGGGCGGGAGGGTTACAATGAGCAGTTCTTC.

This clonotype was counted between two and nine times. This beta chain is an off-target read within a library intended for alpha chains, so its frequency means little. This chain uses TRBV11-3 with TRBJ2-1; 11 bases fit TRBD2. This CDR3 spans 17 amino acids. V trimming: 3 bases; J trimming: 0 bases; junction bases outside the gene matches: 4. CDR1 is SGHNT, CDR2 YENEEA, per germline. DNA of the CDR3: TGTGCCAGCAGCTTTAGCGGGAGGGCTAGCTCCTACAATGAGCAGTTCTTC. Translated, it gives CASSFSGRASSYNEQFF.

A note on this clonotype: This beta chain turned up in a library designed for alpha chains; as an off-target read, its abundance says little. The V and J genes are TRBV7-9 and TRBJ2-6; TRBD1 or TRBD2 may be the D gene (6 bases each). Trimming cost V 4 bases and J 0 bases, with 16 bases left between them. The CDR3 loop spans 18 amino acids. Germline CDR1 is SEHNR and CDR2 is FQNEAQ (reference sequence). In nucleotides, the CDR3 is TGTGCCAGCAGCTCCCGTGGAGGGGGAACCTCTGGGGCCAACGTCCTGACTTTC. Protein sequence: CASSSRGGGTSGANVLTF.

Concerning this clonotype: This beta chain is off target for a library built for alpha chains, so its abundance means little. CDR3: CASSSGTWLAPQETQYF. CDR3 sequence (DNA): TGTGCCAGCAGTTCAGGGACTTGGCTAGCGCCTCAAGAGACCCAGTACTTC. The chain recombines TRBV12-3 or TRBV12-4 with TRBJ2-5, with D possibly being TRBD2 (6 bases). Trimming took 4 bases from V and 2 from J, leaving 20 bases between them. The CDR3 consists of 17 residues.

Comment on this clonotype: Since the library was made to target alpha chains, this beta chain is a stray read and its abundance is not meaningful. V usage is TRBV28 and J usage is TRBJ2-7; perhaps D is TRBD1 or TRBD2 (5 bases each). Germline V lookup: CDR1 MDHEN, CDR2 SYDVKM. Trimming took 3 bases from V and 2 from J, leaving 14 bases between them. The length of the CDR3 is 15 residues. The CDR3 reads CASSLRGTAAYEQYF. CDR3 in DNA: TGTGCCAGCAGTTTGAGGGGAACCGCCGCCTACGAGCAGTACTTC. Looking up the rest from reference TRBV28 and TRBJ2-7 gives the full variable domain: DVKVTQSSRYLVKRTGEKVFLECVQDMDHENMFWYRQDPGLGLRLIYFSYDVKMKEKGDIPEGYSVSREKKERFSLILESASTNQTSMYLCASSLRGTAAYEQYFGPGTRLTVT.

Regarding this clonotype: This beta chain was picked up by a library intended for alpha chains and is off target, so its count carries little meaning. This CDR3 is CASSPLYADVDEQFF. The CDR3 region has the DNA TGTGCCAGCAGTCCTCTGTATGCTGACGTGGATGAGCAGTTCTTC. This chain uses TRBV28 with TRBJ2-1; D is undetermined. Per germline, CDR1 MDHEN and CDR2 SYDVKM. Trimming removed 5 bases at V and 8 bases at J, with 19 bases between. This CDR3 spans 15 amino acids.

As for this clonotype: Because this beta chain is a stray read in a library intended to capture alpha chains, its abundance should not be given much weight. The chain carries TRBV7-2 and TRBJ2-2; 7 bases agree with TRBD2. CDR3 length: 16 residues. V gave up 5 bases and J gave up 5 bases; unmatched junction bases: 11. CDR1 is SGHTA, CDR2 FQGNSA, per germline. As DNA, the CDR3 is TGTGCCAGCAGCCTACTTGGCACAGCGGGGACCGGGGAGCTGTTTTTT. Protein: CASSLLGTAGTGELFF.

For this clonotype: Because this beta chain is a stray read in a library intended to capture alpha chains, its abundance should not be given much weight. V gene TRBV11-3 combines with J gene TRBJ2-2; D may correspond to TRBD1 or TRBD2 (5 bases each). The germline V gene has CDR1 SGHNT and CDR2 YENEEA. Trimming left V 0 bases short and J 3 bases short, with 11 bases between. This CDR3 is 16 amino acids long. CDR3: CASSLDRELDTGELFF. The CDR3 DNA reads as TGTGCCAGCAGCTTAGACAGGGAGCTTGACACCGGGGAGCTGTTTTTT. Full variable domain (missing parts from reference TRBV11-3 and TRBJ2-2): EAGVVQSPRYKIIEKKQPVAFWCNPISGHNTLYWYLQNLGQGPELLIRYENEEAVDDSQLPKDRFSAERLKGVDSTLKIQPAELGDSAVYLCASSLDRELDTGELFFGEGSRLTVL.

In its sample, this clonotype ranks as medium-sized. This beta chain is off target for a library built for alpha chains, so its abundance means little. V is TRBV9 and J is TRBJ2-2, with 14 bases identical to TRBD2. Germline V gene data show CDR1 as SGDLS and CDR2 as YYNGEE. This CDR3 spans 17 amino acids. J gave up 6 bases and V 4 bases, and 8 bases lay outside the gene matches. The CDR3 nucleotides read TGTGCCAGCAGCTCCCCCGGGACTAGCGGGAGAGCCGGGGAGCTGTTTTTT. It yields the protein CASSSPGTSGRAGELFF.

Remarks on this clonotype: As an off-target read in a library built for alpha chains, this beta chain has a frequency of little significance. The chain couples TRBV12-3 or TRBV12-4 to TRBJ2-3; D uncertain. V was clipped by 5 bases and J by 2 bases, with 8 bases between them. The CDR3 is 13 residues long. CDR3 protein: CASSRADTDTQYF. CDR3 bases: TGTGCCAGCAGTCGCGCGGACACAGATACGCAGTATTTT.

With respect to this clonotype: This beta chain is an unintended read in a library built for alpha chains; its size means little. This rearrangement joins TRBV20-1 to TRBJ2-1; 8 nucleotides line up with TRBD1. The length of the CDR3 is 13 residues. Germline CDR1 is DFQATT and CDR2 is SNEGSKA (reference sequence). J gave up 4 bases and V 3 bases, and 2 bases lay outside the gene matches. The DNA of the CDR3 is TGCAGTGCTAGGCGGACAGGGTACAATGAGCAGTTCTTC. This gives the protein CSARRTGYNEQFF.

Of note for this clonotype: Because the library targeted alpha chains, this beta chain is an off-target read whose size means little. The V and J genes are TRBV19 and TRBJ1-2; weak D call: TRBD1 (6 bases). The CDR3 is 18 amino acids. V dropped 6 bases and J dropped 3 bases, with 26 bases sitting between them. Per germline, CDR1 LNHDA and CDR2 SQIVND (reference sequence). CDR3 region: CASRPSALGQSFYYGYTF. The CDR3, as DNA: TGTGCCAGTAGACCCTCGGCCTTAGGACAGTCCTTTTACTATGGCTACACCTTC.

As for this clonotype: This beta chain is off target for a library built for alpha chains, so its abundance means little. This rearrangement joins TRBV28 to TRBJ2-7; 8 positions agree with TRBD2. Per the germline V gene, CDR1 is MDHEN and CDR2 is SYDVKM. This CDR3 comprises 14 residues. Germline trimming cut 2 bases from V and 4 bases from J; bases unmatched to any gene: 4. The CDR3 coding sequence is TGTGCCAGCAGTTTAAGAGCGGGAGTTTACGAGCAGTACTTC. It is translated as CASSLRAGVYEQYF.

Of note for this clonotype: This beta chain is an unintended read in a library built for alpha chains; its size means little. The chain recombines TRBV7-9 with TRBJ1-2; possible D gene TRBD1, 5 bases. The CDR3 is made up of 12 amino acids. The germline V and J ends were trimmed by 2 bases and 10 bases, with 11 bases remaining between them. The germline CDR1 and CDR2 sequences are SEHNR and FQNEAQ (reference sequence). The CDR3 DNA follows: TGTGCCAGCAGCTTATCTCGGGGACTCTACACCTTC. Translating gives CASSLSRGLYTF. Looking up the rest from reference TRBV7-9 and TRBJ1-2 gives the full variable domain: DTGVSQNPRHKITKRGQNVTFRCDPISEHNRLYWYRQTLGQGPEFLTYFQNEAQLEKSRLLSDRFSAERPKGSFSTLEIQRTEQGDSAMYLCASSLSRGLYTFGSGTRLTVV.

Note on this clonotype: This beta chain is off target for a library built for alpha chains, so its abundance means little. The rearrangement uses TRBV4-1 and TRBJ2-3; D remains ambiguous. The V gene lost 3 bases and the J gene lost 4 bases, with 11 bases spanning the gap. CDR3 size: 14 residues. Germline CDR1 and CDR2: MGHRA and YSYEKL. Written as DNA, the CDR3 is TGCGCCAGCAGCCAGGGCGGATCGGCAGATACGCAGTATTTT. Translating it yields CASSQGGSADTQYF.

By share, this clonotype counts as medium-sized (0.01 to 0.1%). This beta chain is a stray sequence in a library constructed for alpha chains; its clone size is not meaningful. The chain joins TRBV7-9 to TRBJ2-5; 8 nucleotides line up with TRBD1. V was clipped by 5 bases and J by 4 bases; unmatched bases: 9. This CDR3 spans 15 amino acids. In germline, CDR1 is SEHNR, CDR2 FQNEAQ (reference sequence). This chain's CDR3 is CASSPLGQEGETQYF. The CDR3 DNA reads as TGTGCCAGCAGCCCCCTGGGACAGGAGGGAGAGACCCAGTACTTC.

Worth noting for this clonotype: The library was designed around alpha chains, so this beta chain is a stray read whose abundance carries little weight. The rearrangement uses TRBV4-3 and TRBJ2-1; the D is unclear. The germline V gene encodes CDR1 LGHNA and CDR2 YSLEER. This CDR3 spans 14 amino acids. Trimming cost V 0 bases and J 7 bases, with 10 bases left between them. CDR3 amino acids: CASSQDPFDNEQFF. DNA of the CDR3: TGCGCCAGCAGCCAAGATCCCTTTGATAATGAGCAGTTCTTC.

By sample fraction, this clonotype is medium-sized. This beta chain is an off-target read within a library intended for alpha chains, so its frequency means little. This chain connects TRBV10-3 to TRBJ2-1; D remains unclear. The CDR3 is 13 residues long. V lost 8 bases and J lost 0, with 8 bases in between. Germline V gene lookup returns CDR1 ENHRY and CDR2 SYGVKD. CDR3 residues: CAIGRSSYNEQFF. The CDR3, as DNA: TGTGCCATCGGTCGGAGCTCCTACAATGAGCAGTTCTTC.

This clonotype was recorded a few times. Within a library made for alpha chains, this beta chain is off target, and its count is uninformative. J is TRBJ2-5 and V is TRBV9; TRBD2 matches at 8 bases. CDR3 length: 16 amino acids. The V gene's germline CDR1 is SGDLS and CDR2 YYNGEE. The V segment lost 3 bases and the J segment 0 bases; nucleotides outside the gene matches: 7. The CDR3: CASSESVAGHQETQYF. The CDR3 DNA follows: TGTGCCAGCAGCGAGTCAGTAGCGGGGCACCAAGAGACCCAGTACTTC.

This clonotype has just a few counts. This beta chain is an unintended read in a library built for alpha chains; its size means little. V is TRBV20-1 and J is TRBJ2-3; 9 bases line up with TRBD2. The V and J ends lost 6 bases and 4 bases, in that order; junction bases with no gene match: 17. This CDR3 region has 17 residues. Germline V gene lookup returns CDR1 DFQATT and CDR2 SNEGSKA (reference sequence). CDR3 DNA: TGCAGTGCCCCGCTCCGCGGGAGGGCCACCTCGGCAGATACGCAGTATTTT. Its translation is CSAPLRGRATSADTQYF.